One and the same sample provided the 26 T cell receptor beta chains below, sequenced in a study of T cell responses to AZD1222 COVID-19 vaccine. TCRdb's copy holds only in-frame clones and misses some; the assay was immunoSEQ multiplex PCR. The sample contains 84,000 or so clones, approximately 86% of which appear only once. The source material was peripheral blood, sampled on day 0 of AZD1222 vaccination. These receptor sequences come from an adult in good health.

The J gene is TRBJ2-1, the V gene TRBV4-3; D unresolved. CDR3 length: 12 amino acids. The ends were cut back, 0 bases at V and 9 bases at J, with 6 bases in the middle. CDR1 and CDR2 from the germline V gene are LGHNA and YSLEER. DNA of the CDR3: TGCGCCAGCAGCCAAGATTGGGTTGAGCAGTTCTTC. It translates to CASSQDWVEQFF.

The V call is TRBV4-2, the J call TRBJ2-1; D not resolved. Deletions cut 1 base from V and 7 bases from J, with 14 bases between. The CDR3 has 15 residues. The germline gives CDR1 LGHNA, CDR2 YNFKEQ. In DNA form, the CDR3 reads TGTGCCAGCAGCCAAGGGGCTCGCGAACGGAATGAGCAGTTCTTC. Encoded protein: CASSQGARERNEQFF.

J is TRBJ2-3 and V is TRBV7-9, with unresolved D. Germline CDR1 SEHNR, CDR2 FQNEAQ (reference sequence). Trimming pared 5 bases from V and 5 bases from J, leaving 5 bases between. The CDR3 covers 11 residues. CDR3 sequence (DNA): TGTGCCAGCAGCCGAGGAGATACGCAGTATTTT. Its translation: CASSRGDTQYF.

This CDR3 reads CASSPQGGSQPQHF. As DNA, the CDR3 is TGTGCCAGCTCGCCCCAGGGGGGGAGTCAGCCCCAGCATTTT. V usage is TRBV28 and J usage is TRBJ1-5; the match to TRBD1 covers 7 bases. This CDR3 is built from 14 residues. The junction had 10 bases not matched to a gene; V was cut back by 8 bases and J by 6 bases. CDR1 is MDHEN, CDR2 SYDVKM, per germline.

The DNA of the CDR3 is TGTGCCACCAGCAGAGGGTCGGGGGTAACCTATGGCTACACCTTC. It yields the protein CATSRGSGVTYGYTF. The V gene is TRBV15, the J gene TRBJ1-2, with a weak D call TRBD1 (5 bases). Trimming shortened V by 1 base and J by 4 bases, and 13 bases separated the two germline ends. The germline CDR1 and CDR2 sequences are LNHNV and YYDKDF (reference sequence). This CDR3 has 15 amino acids.

This chain links TRBV19 with TRBJ1-2; 9 positions agree with TRBD1. The CDR3 has 16 residues. Losses at the gene ends were 11 bases for V and 3 bases for J; bases not matched to a gene: 16. The germline CDR1 and CDR2 sequences are LNHDA and SQIVND (reference sequence). This CDR3 is CAASGKNRGLDYGYTF. DNA for the CDR3: TGTGCCGCAAGCGGAAAAAACAGGGGGCTTGACTATGGCTACACCTTC.

CDR3 residues: CASSLSRHPEETQYF. The CDR3 region has the DNA TGTGCCAGCAGCTTGAGCCGCCACCCAGAAGAGACCCAGTACTTC. This chain joins TRBV5-4 and TRBJ2-5; unclear D gene. Germline V gene data show CDR1 as SGHNT and CDR2 as YYREEE (reference sequence). V was shortened by 1 base and J by 3 bases, with 13 bases between the two germline ends. The CDR3 contains 15 residues.

This chain joins TRBV28 and TRBJ2-1; D not resolved. Trimming removed 6 bases at V and 3 bases at J, with 18 bases between. Germline values: CDR1 MDHEN, CDR2 SYDVKM. There are 16 residues in the CDR3. The CDR3, as DNA: TGTGCCAGCAGGTCAGGAGCGCTGACAAACTACAATGAGCAGTTCTTC. Translating gives CASRSGALTNYNEQFF.

The table lists this clone with a few counts. The V gene is TRBV5-1, the J gene TRBJ2-1, with 8 bases identical to TRBD2. With V trimmed by 1 base and J by 2 bases, 8 bases remained unmatched. Germline V gene lookup returns CDR1 SGHRS and CDR2 YFSETQ. This CDR3 comprises 17 residues. The CDR3 protein is CASSLWVSAGAYNEQFF. The CDR3 DNA reads as TGCGCCAGCAGCTTGTGGGTGTCAGCGGGGGCCTACAATGAGCAGTTCTTC.

In this sample, this clone turned up a few times. The chain has TRBV7-2 and TRBJ1-5; D gene ambiguous. The CDR3 consists of 17 residues. Looked up from germline, CDR1 is SGHTA and CDR2 is FQGNSA. Between the trimmed V and J ends, which lost 2 bases and 1 base, there was a span of 15 bases. CDR3 amino acids: CASSLSRGRFSNQPQHF. In DNA form, the CDR3 reads TGTGCCAGCAGCTTATCCCGAGGGAGGTTCAGCAATCAGCCCCAGCATTTT. Looking up the rest from reference TRBV7-2 and TRBJ1-5 gives the full variable domain: GAGVSQSPSNKVTEKGKDVELRCDPISGHTALYWYRQSLGQGLEFLIYFQGNSAPDKSGLPSDRFSAERTGGSVSTLTIQRTQQEDSAVYLCASSLSRGRFSNQPQHFGDGTRLSIL.

The chain uses TRBV5-1 and TRBJ2-7; 7 bases map to TRBD2. The CDR3 sequence is 14 residues long. Germline loops: CDR1 SGHRS, CDR2 YFSETQ. With 5 bases clipped from V and 3 bases from J, the junction kept 8 bases outside the gene matches. The CDR3 here is CASRADSGVYEQYF. DNA of the CDR3: TGCGCCAGCAGGGCCGACAGCGGGGTCTACGAGCAGTACTTC.

This clone was observed a handful of times. The V gene is TRBV25-1, the J gene TRBJ1-5; D not certain. V lost 3 bases to trimming and J lost 6 bases, with 6 bases between them. Germline CDR1 MGHDK, CDR2 SYGVNS. The CDR3 extends over 12 amino acids. CDR3 coding DNA: TGTGCCAGCAGTGATGGGGTTCAGCCCCAGCATTTT. Protein: CASSDGVQPQHF.

The J gene is TRBJ2-5, the V gene TRBV27, with 11 bases identical to TRBD2. Trimming at V came to 5 bases and at J to 6 bases, leaving 8 bases not matched to a gene. Germline CDR1 is MNHEY and CDR2 is SMNVEV (reference sequence). The CDR3 sequence is 15 residues long. The CDR3 spells CASSVLAGDIKTQYF. As DNA, the CDR3 is TGTGCCAGCAGTGTACTAGCGGGAGATATAAAGACCCAGTACTTC.

The chain couples TRBV28 to TRBJ1-2; D is possibly TRBD1 (6 bases). V dropped 8 bases and J dropped 7 bases, with 20 bases sitting between them. The CDR3 has 14 amino acids. CDR1 is MDHEN and CDR2 is SYDVKM in the germline V gene. The CDR3 sequence is CASGGPGQLFGYTF. The CDR3 region has the DNA TGTGCCAGCGGTGGGCCAGGACAGCTCTTTGGCTACACCTTC.

The genes are TRBV7-8 and TRBJ2-4; D gene uncertain. Trimming pared 5 bases from V and 2 bases from J, leaving 10 bases between. The CDR3 sequence is 14 residues long. CDR1 is SGHVS, CDR2 FQNEAQ, per germline. The CDR3 sequence: CASSERRTKNIQYF. The CDR3 DNA reads TGTGCCAGCAGCGAACGGAGAACCAAAAACATTCAGTACTTC.

The chain links TRBV3-1 (or the pseudogene TRBV3-2) to TRBJ1-1, with TRBD1 matching 8 bases. CDR1 is LGHDT, CDR2 YNNKEL, per germline (reference sequence). Losses at the gene ends were 1 base for V and 5 bases for J; bases not matched to a gene: 3. The CDR3 length is 14 residues. The CDR3 loop reads CASSQGQGRTEAFF. As DNA, the CDR3 is TGTGCCAGCAGCCAAGGACAGGGGCGAACTGAAGCTTTCTTT.

This chain uses TRBV6-1 with TRBJ2-1; 15 bases map to TRBD2. The CDR3 runs 21 residues. Trimming took 0 bases from V and 5 from J; bases not matched to a gene: 14. Germline CDR1 reads MNHNS; CDR2 reads SASEGT. Here the CDR3 reads CASSEARIPGGLAGGDNEQFF. DNA of the CDR3: TGTGCCAGCAGTGAAGCGCGTATTCCCGGCGGACTAGCGGGAGGGGACAATGAGCAGTTCTTC.

V and J are TRBV4-1 and TRBJ2-6; D gene ambiguous. The CDR3 covers 20 residues. Trimming removed 3 bases at V and 0 bases at J, with 21 bases between. Germline V gene lookup returns CDR1 MGHRA and CDR2 YSYEKL. The CDR3 nucleotides read TGCGCCAGCAGCCAGTTCACCGGGCCCAGAGTGGACTCTGGGGCCAACGTCCTGACTTTC. This sequence encodes CASSQFTGPRVDSGANVLTF.

V usage is TRBV3-1 (or the pseudogene TRBV3-2) and J usage is TRBJ2-7; weak D call: TRBD2 (6 bases). Looked up from germline, CDR1 is LGHDT and CDR2 is YNNKEL (reference sequence). This CDR3 has 15 residues. Deletions cut 3 bases from V and 3 bases from J, with 15 bases between. The CDR3 loop reads CASSQGGRVYYEQYF. The DNA of the CDR3 is TGTGCCAGCAGCCAGGGAGGCAGGGTTTACTACGAGCAGTACTTC.

The rearrangement links TRBV11-3 to TRBJ2-7; tentatively, D is TRBD2 (6 bases). The CDR3 consists of 14 residues. V gave up 3 bases and J gave up 3 bases, with 12 bases separating them. The germline gives CDR1 SGHNT, CDR2 YENEEA. The CDR3 DNA follows: TGTGCCAGCAGCTTGGAGGGTACGGTCTACGAGCAGTACTTC. It specifies CASSLEGTVYEQYF.

The chain is built from TRBV19 and TRBJ1-2, with TRBD1 matching 8 bases. This CDR3 comprises 14 residues. The germline V gene encodes CDR1 LNHDA and CDR2 SQIVND (reference sequence). Germline trimming cut 9 bases from V and 3 bases from J; bases unmatched to any gene: 9. The CDR3, as DNA: TGTGCCAGCGTATCGACAGGGGAGTACTATGGCTACACCTTC. Translated, it gives CASVSTGEYYGYTF.

The chain links TRBV7-2 to TRBJ2-6, with D unclear. The CDR3 runs to 16 residues. V lost 2 bases, J lost 0 bases, and 8 bases lay in between. Germline CDR1 SGHTA, CDR2 FQGNSA. As DNA, the CDR3 is TGTGCCAGCAGCTTATTGCGGCCCTCTGGGGCCAACGTCCTGACTTTC. Protein product: CASSLLRPSGANVLTF.

This clone was observed a few times. The genes are TRBV7-3 and TRBJ2-3, with D perhaps TRBD2 (6 bases). Germline V gives CDR1 SGHTA, CDR2 FQGTGA. The CDR3 has 14 residues. Trimming took off 6 bases at V and 3 bases at J, with 13 bases between the two ends. CDR3 in amino acids: CASSQAGLTDTQYF. The DNA for the CDR3 is TGTGCCAGCAGTCAAGCGGGCCTGACAGATACGCAGTATTTT.

The chain joins TRBV7-9 to TRBJ2-5, with D perhaps TRBD1 (6 bases). Germline CDR1 and CDR2: SEHNR and FQNEAQ (reference sequence). V shed 5 bases and J shed 1 base, with 11 bases lying between them. CDR3 length: 14 residues. The CDR3 protein is CASSTLTGQETQYF. The CDR3 nucleotides read TGTGCCAGCAGCACCCTGACAGGCCAAGAGACCCAGTACTTC. The full variable domain, rest sourced from reference TRBV7-9 and TRBJ2-5, is DTGVSQNPRHKITKRGQNVTFRCDPISEHNRLYWYRQTLGQGPEFLTYFQNEAQLEKSRLLSDRFSAERPKGSFSTLEIQRTEQGDSAMYLCASSTLTGQETQYFGPGTRLLVL.

The chain couples TRBV6-6 to TRBJ1-2; 7 nucleotides agree with TRBD1. After removal of 2 bases from V and 4 bases from J, the junction contained 10 bases not matched to a gene. Germline V gene sequence: CDR1 MNHNY, CDR2 SVGAGI (reference sequence). The CDR3 sequence is 16 residues long. CDR3 amino acids: CASSYDGTALGYGYTF. The CDR3 bases are TGTGCCAGCAGTTACGATGGGACAGCTCTCGGCTATGGCTACACCTTC.

The chain has TRBV3-1 (or the pseudogene TRBV3-2) and TRBJ2-1; D call uncertain. The CDR3 is 12 residues long. Trimming pared 4 bases from V and 1 base from J, leaving 2 bases between. Germline V gene sequence: CDR1 LGHDT, CDR2 YNNKEL (reference sequence). The CDR3 coding sequence is TGTGCCAGCAGCCGGTCCTACAATGAGCAGTTCTTC. It is translated as CASSRSYNEQFF.